This T cell receptor (beta chain) was identified during a study of T cells in Graves' hyperthyroidism and ophthalmopathy. Across the whole study: Peripheral blood was collected at initial diagnosis, before any treatment. Study-wide results and limits: Ophthalmopathy, which appeared later, was predicted by the model a median 6.5 months before onset. Most expanded thyroid clonotypes above 0.001 also appeared in blood.

The authors took PBMCs from 8.5 to 10 ml fresh peripheral blood. In its sample, this clonotype was seen many times. Its target is not known. Amplification targeted TCR beta CDR3 regions from RNA transcripts. During a first-round RT-PCR of the TCR CDR3, the HTBI primer set was used. TCRdb itself ran the multiplex PCR reads through MiXCR, one entry per CDR3 protein. The sample comprises 640,000 or so distinct CDR3 sequences, roughly 14% of which are singletons, and 3.5% to 4.5% rests with the top ten. The germline V gene encodes CDR1 SGHVS and CDR2 FNYEAQ. The length of the CDR3 is 14 residues. V shed 6 bases and J shed 2 bases, with 14 bases lying between them.

The sequenced sample consisted of blood. The TCR sequence derives from a woman aged 35 to 49 with Graves' ophthalmopathy. This rearrangement joins TRBV7-6 to TRBJ2-7; D may be TRBD2 (6 bases). CDR3 protein: CASSQGRGAYEQYF. CDR3 nucleotides: TGTGCCAGCAGTCAGGGCCGCGGGGCCTACGAGCAGTACTTC.